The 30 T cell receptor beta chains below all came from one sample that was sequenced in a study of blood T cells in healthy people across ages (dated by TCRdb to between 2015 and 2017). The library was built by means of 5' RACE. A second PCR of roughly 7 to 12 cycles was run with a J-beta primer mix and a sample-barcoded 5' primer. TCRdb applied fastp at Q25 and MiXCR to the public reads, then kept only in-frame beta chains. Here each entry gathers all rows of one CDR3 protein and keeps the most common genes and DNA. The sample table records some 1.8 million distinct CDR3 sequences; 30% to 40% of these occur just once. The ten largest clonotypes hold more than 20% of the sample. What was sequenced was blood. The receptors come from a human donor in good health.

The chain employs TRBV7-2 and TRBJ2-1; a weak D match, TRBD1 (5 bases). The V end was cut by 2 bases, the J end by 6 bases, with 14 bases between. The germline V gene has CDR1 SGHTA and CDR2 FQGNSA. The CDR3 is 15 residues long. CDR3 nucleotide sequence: TGTGCCAGCAGCTTAACCAGGGTGGGTCTCAATGAGCAGTTCTTC. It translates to CASSLTRVGLNEQFF. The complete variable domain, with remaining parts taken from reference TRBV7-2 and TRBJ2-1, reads GAGVSQSPSNKVTEKGKDVELRCDPISGHTALYWYRQSLGQGLEFLIYFQGNSAPDKSGLPSDRFSAERTGGSVSTLTIQRTQQEDSAVYLCASSLTRVGLNEQFFGPGTRLTVL.

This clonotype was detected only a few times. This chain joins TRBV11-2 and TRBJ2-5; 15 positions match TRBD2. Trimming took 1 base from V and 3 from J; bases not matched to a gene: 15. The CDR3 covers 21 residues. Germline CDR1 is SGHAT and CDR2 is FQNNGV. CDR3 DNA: TGTGCCAGCAGCTTAGGGGACCACCTAGGACTAGCGGGGGGGCATAAAGAGACCCAGTACTTC. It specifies CASSLGDHLGLAGGHKETQYF.

Here the CDR3 DNA reads TGTGCCAACAGGGGGGACACAAACATTCAGTACTTC. Translating gives CANRGDTNIQYF. The chain recombines TRBV12-3 or TRBV12-4 with TRBJ2-4; TRBD1 matches 8 bases. This CDR3 is built from 12 residues. Trimming removed 10 bases from V and 6 bases from J; junction bases left unmatched: 5.

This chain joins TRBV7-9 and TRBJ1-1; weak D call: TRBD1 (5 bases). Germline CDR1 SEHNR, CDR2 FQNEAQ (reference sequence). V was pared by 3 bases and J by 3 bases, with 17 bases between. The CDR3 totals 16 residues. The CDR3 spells CASSFPPKLGDTEAFF. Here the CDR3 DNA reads TGTGCCAGCAGCTTCCCCCCCAAATTAGGGGACACTGAAGCTTTCTTT.

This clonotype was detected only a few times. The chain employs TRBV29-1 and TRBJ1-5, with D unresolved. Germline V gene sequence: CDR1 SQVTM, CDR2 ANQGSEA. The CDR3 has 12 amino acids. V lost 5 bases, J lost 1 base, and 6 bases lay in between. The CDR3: CSVSESNQPQHF. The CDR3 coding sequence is TGCAGCGTTTCCGAAAGCAATCAGCCCCAGCATTTT.

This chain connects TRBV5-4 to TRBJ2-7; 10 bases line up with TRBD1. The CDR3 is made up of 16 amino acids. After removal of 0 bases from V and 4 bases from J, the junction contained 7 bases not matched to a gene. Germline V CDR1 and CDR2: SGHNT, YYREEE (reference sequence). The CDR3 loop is CASSLGGRQGAYEQYF. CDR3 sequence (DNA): TGTGCCAGCAGCTTGGGAGGCAGACAGGGGGCTTACGAGCAGTACTTC.

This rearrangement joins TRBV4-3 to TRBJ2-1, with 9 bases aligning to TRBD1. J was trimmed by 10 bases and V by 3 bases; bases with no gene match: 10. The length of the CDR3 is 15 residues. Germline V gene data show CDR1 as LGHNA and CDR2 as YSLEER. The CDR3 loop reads CASSQDRTGVYEQFF. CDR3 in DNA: TGCGCCAGCAGCCAGGATAGGACAGGGGTCTACGAGCAGTTCTTC.

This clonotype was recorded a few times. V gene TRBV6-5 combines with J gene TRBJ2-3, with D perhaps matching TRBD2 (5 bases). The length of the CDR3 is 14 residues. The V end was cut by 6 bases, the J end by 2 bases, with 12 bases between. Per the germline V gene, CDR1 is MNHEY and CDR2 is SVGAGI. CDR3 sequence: CASRSGMLTDTQYF. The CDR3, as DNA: TGTGCCAGCAGGTCCGGGATGCTCACAGATACGCAGTATTTT.

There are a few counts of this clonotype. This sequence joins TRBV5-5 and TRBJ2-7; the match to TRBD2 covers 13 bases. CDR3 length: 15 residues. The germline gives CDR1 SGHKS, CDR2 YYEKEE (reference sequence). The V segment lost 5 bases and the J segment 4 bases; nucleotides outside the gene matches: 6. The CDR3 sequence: CASRRTSGGQYEQYF. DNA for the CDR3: TGTGCCAGCAGACGGACTAGCGGGGGACAATACGAGCAGTACTTC.

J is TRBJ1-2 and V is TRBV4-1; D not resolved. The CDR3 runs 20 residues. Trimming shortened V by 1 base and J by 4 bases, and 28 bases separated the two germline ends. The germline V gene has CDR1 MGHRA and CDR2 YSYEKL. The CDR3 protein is CASSQVVVGYSRDSSYGYTF. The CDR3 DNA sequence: TGCGCCAGCAGCCAAGTTGTAGTCGGGTACTCTAGGGATAGTAGCTATGGCTACACCTTC.

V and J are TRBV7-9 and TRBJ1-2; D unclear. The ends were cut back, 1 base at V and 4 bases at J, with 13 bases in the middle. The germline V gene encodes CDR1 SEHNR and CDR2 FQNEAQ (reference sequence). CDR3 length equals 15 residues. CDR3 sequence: CASSLDLRILYGYTF. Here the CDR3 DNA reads TGTGCCAGCAGCTTAGACCTCAGAATCCTCTATGGCTACACCTTC.

The CDR3 bases are TGTGCCAGCAGCTCGCGGACAGGGCCCACTGAAGCTTTCTTT. Protein sequence: CASSSRTGPTEAFF. The V call is TRBV3-1, the J call TRBJ1-1, with 8 positions matching TRBD1. Per germline, CDR1 LGHDT and CDR2 YNNKEL (reference sequence). With 5 bases clipped from V and 4 bases from J, the junction kept 6 bases outside the gene matches. The CDR3 extends over 14 amino acids.

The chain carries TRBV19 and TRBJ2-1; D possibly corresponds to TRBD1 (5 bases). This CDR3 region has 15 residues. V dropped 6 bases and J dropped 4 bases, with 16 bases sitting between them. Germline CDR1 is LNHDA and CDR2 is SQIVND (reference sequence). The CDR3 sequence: CASSRTPGMYNEQFF. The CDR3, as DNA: TGTGCCAGTAGCCGCACCCCAGGGATGTACAATGAGCAGTTCTTC.

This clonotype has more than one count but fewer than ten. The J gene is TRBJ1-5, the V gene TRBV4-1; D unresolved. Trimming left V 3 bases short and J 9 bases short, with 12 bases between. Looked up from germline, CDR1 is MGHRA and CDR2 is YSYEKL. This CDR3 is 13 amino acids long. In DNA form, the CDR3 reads TGCGCCAGCAGCCAGAGTCCGCTGGGGCCCCAGCATTTT. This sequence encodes CASSQSPLGPQHF.

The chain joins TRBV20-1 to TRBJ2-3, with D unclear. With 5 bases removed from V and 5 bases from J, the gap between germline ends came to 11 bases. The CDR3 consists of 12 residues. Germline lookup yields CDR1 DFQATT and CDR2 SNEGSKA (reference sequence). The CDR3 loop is CSARRDVDTQYF. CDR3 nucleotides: TGCAGTGCTCGCCGCGACGTAGATACGCAGTATTTT.

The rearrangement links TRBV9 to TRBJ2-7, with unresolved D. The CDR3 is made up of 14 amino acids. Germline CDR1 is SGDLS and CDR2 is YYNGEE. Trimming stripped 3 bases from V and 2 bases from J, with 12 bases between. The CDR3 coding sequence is TGTGCCAGCAGCGGAGGCGGCGGAACCTACGAGCAGTACTTC. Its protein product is CASSGGGGTYEQYF.

The CDR3 is CASSRGTGTGDQPQHF. Written as DNA, the CDR3 is TGTGCCAGCAGTAGAGGAACCGGGACAGGGGATCAGCCCCAGCATTTT. The rearrangement links TRBV28 to TRBJ1-5, with 10 nucleotides matching TRBD1. The CDR3 covers 16 residues. Germline V gene data show CDR1 as MDHEN and CDR2 as SYDVKM. The V and J ends lost 5 bases and 5 bases, in that order; junction bases with no gene match: 9.

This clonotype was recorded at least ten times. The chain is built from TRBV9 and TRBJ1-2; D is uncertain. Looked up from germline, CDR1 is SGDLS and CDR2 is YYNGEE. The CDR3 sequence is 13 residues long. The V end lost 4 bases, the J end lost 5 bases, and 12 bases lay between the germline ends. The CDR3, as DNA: TGTGCCAGCAGCCCAAGGGCGGCTTATGGCTACACCTTC. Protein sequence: CASSPRAAYGYTF.

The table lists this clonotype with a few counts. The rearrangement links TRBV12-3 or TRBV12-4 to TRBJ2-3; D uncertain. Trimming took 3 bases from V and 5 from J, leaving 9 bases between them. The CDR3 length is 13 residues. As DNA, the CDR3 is TGTGCCAGCAGTTTTTACCGTAGAGATACGCAGTATTTT. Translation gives CASSFYRRDTQYF.

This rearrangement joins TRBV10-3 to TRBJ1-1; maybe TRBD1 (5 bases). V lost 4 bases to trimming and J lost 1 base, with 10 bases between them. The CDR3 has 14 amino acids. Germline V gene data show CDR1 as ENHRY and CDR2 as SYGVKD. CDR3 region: CAISVEGSNTEAFF. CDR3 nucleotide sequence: TGTGCCATCAGTGTGGAGGGGTCGAACACTGAAGCTTTCTTT.

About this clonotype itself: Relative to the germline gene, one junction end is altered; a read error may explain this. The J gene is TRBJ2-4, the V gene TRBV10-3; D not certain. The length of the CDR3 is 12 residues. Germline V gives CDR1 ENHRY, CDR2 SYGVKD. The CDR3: CVISEVGNIQYF. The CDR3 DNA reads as TGTGTCATCAGTGAGGTGGGGAACATTCAGTACTTC.

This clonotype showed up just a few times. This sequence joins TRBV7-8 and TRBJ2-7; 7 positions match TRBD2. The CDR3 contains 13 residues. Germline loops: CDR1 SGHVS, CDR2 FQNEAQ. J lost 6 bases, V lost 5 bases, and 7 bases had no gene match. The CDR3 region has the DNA TGTGCCAGCAGCCTCGGCGCGGGAGCCGAGCAGTACTTC. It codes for CASSLGAGAEQYF.

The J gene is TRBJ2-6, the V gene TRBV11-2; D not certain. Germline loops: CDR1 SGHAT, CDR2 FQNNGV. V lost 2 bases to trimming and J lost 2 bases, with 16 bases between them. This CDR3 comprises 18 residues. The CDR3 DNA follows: TGTGCCAGCAGCTTAAGAGAGATACTCTGGGCTGGGGCCAACGTCCTGACTTTC. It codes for CASSLREILWAGANVLTF.

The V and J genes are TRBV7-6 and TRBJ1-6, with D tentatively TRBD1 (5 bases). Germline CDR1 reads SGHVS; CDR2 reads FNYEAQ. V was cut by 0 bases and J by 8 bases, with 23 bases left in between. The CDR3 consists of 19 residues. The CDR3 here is CASSLALSGLSRGDSPLHF. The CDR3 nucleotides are TGTGCCAGCAGCTTAGCGCTAAGTGGACTCTCCCGGGGGGATTCACCCCTCCACTTT.

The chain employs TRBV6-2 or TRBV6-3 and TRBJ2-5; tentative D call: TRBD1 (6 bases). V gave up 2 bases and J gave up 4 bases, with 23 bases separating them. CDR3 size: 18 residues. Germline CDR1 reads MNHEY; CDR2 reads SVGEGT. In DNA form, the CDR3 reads TGTGCCAGCAGTTACAACGTAAGGACAGCTTCCCCCCTAGAGACCCAGTACTTC. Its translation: CASSYNVRTASPLETQYF.

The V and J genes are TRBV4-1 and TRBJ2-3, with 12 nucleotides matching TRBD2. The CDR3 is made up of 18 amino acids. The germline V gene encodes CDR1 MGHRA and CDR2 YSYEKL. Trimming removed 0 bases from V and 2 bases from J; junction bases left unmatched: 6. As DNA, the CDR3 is TGCGCCAGCAGCCAAGAGAGAACTAGCGGGGGGAACACAGATACGCAGTATTTT. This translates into CASSQERTSGGNTDTQYF.

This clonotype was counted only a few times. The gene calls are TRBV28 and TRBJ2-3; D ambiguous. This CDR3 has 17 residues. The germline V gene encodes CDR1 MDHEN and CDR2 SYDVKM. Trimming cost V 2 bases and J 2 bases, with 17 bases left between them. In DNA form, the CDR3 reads TGTGCCAGCAGTTTAGTTCTCTCGGGCGTCACCACAGATACGCAGTATTTT. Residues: CASSLVLSGVTTDTQYF.

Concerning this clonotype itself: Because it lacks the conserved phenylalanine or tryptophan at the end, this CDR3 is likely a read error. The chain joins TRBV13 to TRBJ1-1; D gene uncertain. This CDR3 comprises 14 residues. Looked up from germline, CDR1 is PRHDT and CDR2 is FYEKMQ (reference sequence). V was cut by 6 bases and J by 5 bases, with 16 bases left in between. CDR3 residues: CASRRWGVGTEAFL. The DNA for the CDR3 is TGTGCCAGCAGGCGGTGGGGAGTGGGTACTGAAGCTTTCTTG.

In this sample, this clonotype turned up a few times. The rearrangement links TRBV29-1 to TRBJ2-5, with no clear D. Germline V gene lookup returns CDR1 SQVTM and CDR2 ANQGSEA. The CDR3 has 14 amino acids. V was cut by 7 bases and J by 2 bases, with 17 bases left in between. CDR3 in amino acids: CSAPRWGSQETQYF. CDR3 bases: TGCAGCGCCCCTAGGTGGGGATCACAAGAGACCCAGTACTTC.

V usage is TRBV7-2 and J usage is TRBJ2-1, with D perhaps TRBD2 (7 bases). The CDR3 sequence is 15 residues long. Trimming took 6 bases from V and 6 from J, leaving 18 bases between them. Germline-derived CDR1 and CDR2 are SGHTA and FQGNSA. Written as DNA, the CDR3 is TGTGCCAGCAGGGGAGGGGGTAACTCAGGCAATGAGCAGTTCTTC. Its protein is CASRGGGNSGNEQFF.